This paragraph reports one T cell receptor beta chain. Its antigen remains unknown. Germline CDR1 and CDR2: MGHRA and YSYEKL. J was trimmed by 4 bases and V by 3 bases; bases with no gene match: 3. The CDR3 sequence is 14 residues long. TCRdb fed the reads into MiXCR, producing one record per CDR3 protein. The table shows roughly 68,000 distinct CDR3 sequences, with roughly 21% occurring only once. This specimen belongs to a study of T cell repertoires in cytomegalovirus infection. The chain employs TRBV4-1 and TRBJ2-7; 10 nucleotides line up with TRBD2. The TCR was taken from a human donor in good health (CMV status not recorded). Some clones in this sample may be carry-over from other donors' samples. This material consisted of CD8+ T cells from cultured PBMCs, taken from culture after CMV antigen stimulation. CDR3 amino acids: CASSQGLAKYEQYF. The CDR3 nucleotides read TGCGCCAGCAGCCAGGGACTAGCGAAATACGAGCAGTACTTC.